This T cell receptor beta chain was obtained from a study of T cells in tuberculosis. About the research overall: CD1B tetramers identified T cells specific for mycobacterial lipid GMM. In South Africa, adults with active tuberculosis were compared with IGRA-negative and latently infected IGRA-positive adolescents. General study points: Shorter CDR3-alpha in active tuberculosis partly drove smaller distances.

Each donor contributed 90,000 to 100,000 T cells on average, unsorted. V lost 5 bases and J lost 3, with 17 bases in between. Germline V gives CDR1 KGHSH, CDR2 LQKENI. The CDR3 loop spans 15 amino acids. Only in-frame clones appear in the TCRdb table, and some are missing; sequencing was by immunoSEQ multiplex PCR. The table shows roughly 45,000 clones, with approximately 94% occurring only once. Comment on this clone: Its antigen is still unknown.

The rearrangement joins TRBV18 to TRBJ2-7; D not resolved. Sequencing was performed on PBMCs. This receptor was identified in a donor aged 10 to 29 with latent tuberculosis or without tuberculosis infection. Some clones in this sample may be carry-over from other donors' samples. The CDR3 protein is CASSSGMSTGYEQYF. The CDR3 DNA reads TGTGCCAGCTCATCCGGAATGTCCACGGGCTACGAGCAGTACTTC.